This TCR beta chain came from a study of blood T cell repertoires in COVID-19. On the study more broadly: T cells, B-cell-depleted T cells, or PBMCs supplied cDNA or gDNA.

Germline CDR1 SGHRS, CDR2 YFSETQ. The CDR3 totals 13 residues. V dropped 7 bases and J dropped 8; count of bases not matched to a gene: 9. This table comes from immunoSEQ multiplex PCR, and its TCRdb copy is limited to in-frame clones, with some not included. The sample holds 350,000 to 550,000 clones, 70% to 90% seen once. Enrollees, about 18 to 89 years old, lived in about two dozen US areas. Input material: PBMCs or T cells enriched from blood (not recorded which). The chain is built from TRBV5-1 and TRBJ2-1; 7 bases align to TRBD2. This sequence was found in a young woman with acute COVID-19. The CDR3 spells CASRTSSGDEQFF. The CDR3 nucleotides read TGCGCCAGCCGGACTAGTAGTGGCGATGAGCAGTTCTTC.